The 17 T cell receptor beta chains presented below share a single source sample, sequenced in a study of OX40 agonist ivuxolimab in advanced cancers. Only in-frame clones appear in the TCRdb table, and some are missing; sequencing was by immunoSEQ multiplex PCR. In the table there are approximately 70,000 clones, 84% of which are singletons. This specimen consisted of CD4+ or CD8+ T cells sorted from blood, obtained in a trial of the OX40 agonist ivuxolimab. The receptors come from an adult with an advanced solid tumor such as melanoma, head and neck, liver or kidney cancer.

This chain connects TRBV7-2 to TRBJ1-1, with D uncertain. Germline loops: CDR1 SGHTA, CDR2 FQGNSA. The CDR3 totals 15 residues. V was shortened by 3 bases and J by 6 bases, with 17 bases between the two germline ends. The CDR3, as DNA: TGTGCCAGCAGCTTTGAAGCACAGCTTAAGCCTGAAGCTTTCTTT. Its translation is CASSFEAQLKPEAFF.

The rearrangement uses TRBV27 and TRBJ1-2; D is perhaps TRBD1 (6 bases). The germline V gene has CDR1 MNHEY and CDR2 SMNVEV (reference sequence). V dropped 5 bases and J dropped 8 bases, with 30 bases sitting between them. The CDR3 contains 18 residues. The DNA of the CDR3 is TGTGCCAGCAGTCCCCAAAGTAGGAGGGGGAAGGGGACTGGGGGCTACACCTTC. This translates into CASSPQSRRGKGTGGYTF.

The rearrangement joins TRBV7-6 to TRBJ1-1; D call uncertain. The V and J ends lost 4 bases and 1 base respectively, with 13 bases between them. Germline V lookup: CDR1 SGHVS, CDR2 FNYEAQ. This CDR3 is 15 amino acids long. CDR3 DNA: TGTGCCAGCAGCTACCAAGGCCGGGCGAACACTGAAGCTTTCTTT. Its protein product is CASSYQGRANTEAFF.

The J gene is TRBJ2-1, the V gene TRBV7-6; TRBD2 agrees at 10 bases. The CDR3 extends over 19 amino acids. From germline, CDR1 is SGHVS and CDR2 FNYEAQ. V trimming: 0 bases; J trimming: 1 base; junction bases outside the gene matches: 9. DNA for the CDR3: TGTGCCAGCAGCTTAGCGCCCCCTAGCGGGAGTGCATCCTACAATGAGCAGTTCTTC. This gives the protein CASSLAPPSGSASYNEQFF.

This clone appeared once. V gene TRBV19 combines with J gene TRBJ2-1; the match to TRBD1 covers 11 bases. Germline V CDR1 and CDR2: LNHDA, SQIVND (reference sequence). J lost 7 bases, V lost 8 bases, and 4 bases had no gene match. CDR3 length: 13 amino acids. The CDR3, as DNA: TGTGCCAGTCGGGGACAGGGGGGGAATGAGCAGTTCTTC. Amino acids: CASRGQGGNEQFF.

This chain uses TRBV7-2 with TRBJ2-7; no clear D. This CDR3 region has 11 residues. Germline CDR1 reads SGHTA; CDR2 reads FQGNSA. The V and J ends lost 6 bases and 4 bases respectively, with 7 bases between them. Here the CDR3 reads CASRQGYEQYF. The CDR3, as DNA: TGTGCCAGCAGGCAAGGGTACGAGCAGTACTTC. Using reference TRBV7-2 and TRBJ2-7 for the parts outside the CDR3, the full variable domain is GAGVSQSPSNKVTEKGKDVELRCDPISGHTALYWYRQSLGQGLEFLIYFQGNSAPDKSGLPSDRFSAERTGGSVSTLTIQRTQQEDSAVYLCASRQGYEQYFGPGTRLTVT.

J is TRBJ2-2 and V is TRBV7-9; the D gene is possibly TRBD2 (5 bases). Trimming pared 3 bases from V and 6 bases from J, leaving 11 bases between. CDR1 and CDR2 (germline): SEHNR, FQNEAQ (reference sequence). The CDR3 extends over 14 amino acids. The CDR3 is CASSLNGMPGELFF. CDR3 nucleotides: TGTGCCAGCAGCTTGAACGGGATGCCCGGGGAGCTGTTTTTT.

The CDR3 here is CASSLALGTGYEQYF. The CDR3 DNA follows: TGTGCCAGCAGCTTAGCCCTCGGGACAGGCTACGAGCAGTACTTC. The rearrangement links TRBV11-2 to TRBJ2-5, with 8 bases matching TRBD1. The J call may not be correct, given that the DNA end is closer to TRBJ2-7. Per germline, CDR1 SGHAT and CDR2 FQNNGV. The CDR3 sequence is 15 residues long.

The chain couples TRBV18 to TRBJ2-1, with 8 bases lining up with TRBD2. V trimming: 6 bases; J trimming: 9 bases; junction bases outside the gene matches: 13. CDR1 and CDR2 (germline): KGHSH, LQKENI. The CDR3 is 15 amino acids. CDR3 DNA: TGTGCCAGCTCCCTCCTCGGACTAGCCTTACGTGAGCAGTTCTTC. Residues: CASSLLGLALREQFF. The full variable domain, its missing parts supplied by reference TRBV18 and TRBJ2-1, is NAGVMQNPRHLVRRRGQEARLRCSPMKGHSHVYWYRQLPEEGLKFMVYLQKENIIDESGMPKERFSAEFPKEGPSILRIQQVVRGDSAAYFCASSLLGLALREQFFGPGTRLTVL.

V gene TRBV27 combines with J gene TRBJ1-5; TRBD1 is a possible D gene (6 bases). Germline lookup yields CDR1 MNHEY and CDR2 SMNVEV (reference sequence). This CDR3 is built from 15 residues. With 4 bases removed from V and 5 bases from J, the gap between germline ends came to 15 bases. CDR3 in DNA: TGTGCCAGCAGTTCGGGACAATACCACCATCAGCCCCAGCATTTT. Its protein is CASSSGQYHHQPQHF.

V usage is TRBV28 and J usage is TRBJ1-4, with D maybe TRBD1 (5 bases). The CDR3 sequence is 15 residues long. The V end was cut by 1 base, the J end by 3 bases, with 9 bases between. CDR1 MDHEN and CDR2 SYDVKM come from the germline V gene. In nucleotides, the CDR3 is TGTGCCAGCAGTTTATTTGGGGCAGCTAATGAAAAACTGTTTTTT. Translated: CASSLFGAANEKLFF.

J is TRBJ1-1 and V is TRBV19; 11 bases line up with TRBD1. The CDR3 has 14 amino acids. The germline V gene has CDR1 LNHDA and CDR2 SQIVND (reference sequence). J gave up 7 bases and V 4 bases, and 5 bases lay outside the gene matches. The CDR3 is CASSTRTGGNEAFF. For the CDR3, the DNA is TGTGCCAGTAGTACCCGGACAGGGGGCAATGAAGCTTTCTTT.

Only one count was recorded for this clone. The chain recombines TRBV5-1 with TRBJ2-5; TRBD2 agrees at 14 bases. The CDR3 loop spans 16 amino acids. Unmatched junction bases numbered 8, after V lost 6 bases and J lost 4 bases. Germline V CDR1 and CDR2: SGHRS, YFSETQ. The CDR3 reads CASNVGLAGVLETQYF. The CDR3 DNA reads as TGCGCCAGCAACGTGGGACTAGCGGGAGTATTAGAGACCCAGTACTTC.

This chain joins TRBV6-6 and TRBJ1-5; D possibly corresponds to TRBD1 (5 bases). The CDR3 contains 16 residues. Germline loops: CDR1 MNHNY, CDR2 SVGAGI (reference sequence). V lost 6 bases and J lost 6, with 21 bases in between. CDR3 coding DNA: TGTGCCAGCAGCCAGGGACCAGCGGATGTCGGTCAGCCCCAGCATTTT. This translates into CASSQGPADVGQPQHF.

This chain uses TRBV19 with TRBJ1-1; D perhaps matches TRBD1 (5 bases). The CDR3 has 12 amino acids. From germline, CDR1 is LNHDA and CDR2 SQIVND (reference sequence). The V and J ends lost 7 bases and 5 bases respectively, with 11 bases between them. The CDR3 nucleotides are TGTGCCAGTAAGTGGGACGAGACTGAAGCTTTCTTT. This translates into CASKWDETEAFF.

This chain uses TRBV10-3 with TRBJ1-1; D is undetermined. In germline, CDR1 is ENHRY, CDR2 SYGVKD. Trimming shortened V by 0 bases and J by 1 base, and 6 bases separated the two germline ends. The CDR3 has 14 residues. CDR3 bases: TGTGCCATCAGTGAGTCGGCAGGGAACACTGAAGCTTTCTTT. It yields the protein CAISESAGNTEAFF.

The CDR3 region is CASSLEGYNSPLHF. CDR3 DNA: TGTGCCAGCAGCTTGGAGGGATATAATTCACCCCTCCACTTT. The genes are TRBV7-6 and TRBJ1-6, with D uncertain. Germline V gene data show CDR1 as SGHVS and CDR2 as FNYEAQ. CDR3 size: 14 residues. V lost 3 bases, J lost 4 bases, and 7 bases lay in between.